The 18 T cell receptor beta chains reported below all come from one sample, sequenced in a study of T cells after yellow fever vaccination. Each CDR3 protein is one row after TCRdb ran MiXCR on the 5' RACE reads. In the table there are some 32,000 distinct CDR3 sequences, approximately 4% of which are singletons. Sample: CD8+ T cells sorted from PBMCs, taken 5 days after the yellow fever booster vaccination. These receptors were obtained from a man aged 25-45 years who received the YFV17D yellow fever vaccine.

The sample holds many counts of this clonotype. The chain joins TRBV4-2 to TRBJ2-1; a possible D gene is TRBD2 (5 bases). Germline CDR1 and CDR2: LGHNA and YNFKEQ. The CDR3 is 16 residues long. With 5 bases removed from V and 0 bases from J, the gap between germline ends came to 14 bases. This CDR3 is CASSALRGNSYNEQFF. In DNA, the CDR3 is TGTGCCAGCAGCGCGCTTCGGGGAAACTCCTACAATGAGCAGTTCTTC.

This clonotype was recorded at least ten times. The J gene is TRBJ2-1, the V gene TRBV27, with 7 bases that match TRBD1. V trimming: 3 bases; J trimming: 9 bases; junction bases outside the gene matches: 5. The CDR3 consists of 13 residues. Germline assignment: CDR1 MNHEY and CDR2 SMNVEV (reference sequence). The DNA for the CDR3 is TGTGCCAGCAGTTTGGCAGGGGGTACTGAGCAGTTCTTC. Translation gives CASSLAGGTEQFF.

This clonotype was counted at least ten times. V is TRBV25-1 and J is TRBJ2-2, with 8 bases aligning to TRBD2. CDR1 MGHDK and CDR2 SYGVNS come from the germline V gene. This CDR3 is built from 16 residues. With V trimmed by 4 bases and J by 7 bases, 11 bases remained unmatched. In DNA, the CDR3 is TGTGCCAGCAGTGTTAGCGGGGCTGGGGGTATCGGGGAGCTGTTTTTT. It is translated as CASSVSGAGGIGELFF.

This clonotype was seen repeatedly, ten times or more. The CDR3 here is CATSDLLDIQYF. The CDR3 bases are TGTGCCACCAGTGATTTGCTCGACATTCAGTACTTC. The rearrangement links TRBV24-1 to TRBJ2-4; D remains unclear. The CDR3 is made up of 12 amino acids. V gave up 0 bases and J gave up 8 bases, with 4 bases separating them. Germline V gene data show CDR1 as KGHDR and CDR2 as SFDVKD.

This clonotype came up many times. V is TRBV4-3 and J is TRBJ2-7; TRBD2 matches at 9 bases. CDR1 and CDR2 (germline): LGHNA, YSLEER. The CDR3 is 15 residues long. V was pared by 1 base and J by 7 bases, with 8 bases of the junction left unmatched. CDR3 sequence (DNA): TGCGCCAGCAGCCAAGGTGCGGGAGGGTCTGAAGAGCAGTACTTC. Protein sequence: CASSQGAGGSEEQYF.

This clonotype has ten or more counts. DNA for the CDR3: TGTTTAGCGGTCCCAAATCAGCCCCAGCATTTT. This gives the protein CLAVPNQPQHF. This chain uses TRBV30 with TRBJ1-5; D is unresolved. This CDR3 has 11 amino acids. Germline V gene sequence: CDR1 GTSNPN, CDR2 SVGIG (reference sequence). Full variable domain (missing parts from reference TRBV30 and TRBJ1-5): SQTIHQWPATLVQPVGSPLSLECTVEGTSNPNLYWYRQAAGRGLQLLFYSVGIGQISSEVPQNLSASRPQDRQFILSSKKLLLSDSGFYLCLAVPNQPQHFGDGTRLSIL.

This clonotype occurred many times. CDR3 nucleotide sequence: TGTGCCAGCAGCTTAGGAAGTGGTTCCAATGAGCAGTTCTTC. This sequence encodes CASSLGSGSNEQFF. V is TRBV7-6 and J is TRBJ2-1; no clear D gene. Deletions cut 1 base from V and 6 bases from J, with 10 bases between. The CDR3 totals 14 residues. Germline loops: CDR1 SGHVS, CDR2 FNYEAQ.

V usage is TRBV6-2 or TRBV6-3 and J usage is TRBJ2-3, with D uncertain. The V end was cut by 8 bases, the J end by 3 bases, with 9 bases between. Germline V gene data show CDR1 as MNHEY and CDR2 as SVGEGT. The CDR3 extends over 12 amino acids. CDR3: CASGQTTDTQYF. CDR3 in DNA: TGTGCCAGCGGTCAGACTACAGATACGCAGTATTTT.

This clonotype showed up many times. V is TRBV28 and J is TRBJ2-3; either TRBD1 or TRBD2 may fit D (5 bases each). CDR3 length: 17 residues. The V end was cut by 5 bases, the J end by 1 base, with 19 bases between. Germline CDR1 MDHEN, CDR2 SYDVKM. In DNA, the CDR3 is TGTGCCAGCAGTCTGCTAACCGGGACGCCCCGCACAGATACGCAGTATTTT. The encoded protein is CASSLLTGTPRTDTQYF.

The sample holds many counts of this clonotype. The J gene is TRBJ2-1, the V gene TRBV4-3; 7 bases line up with TRBD2. CDR1 is LGHNA and CDR2 is YSLEER in the germline V gene. J gave up 0 bases and V 0 bases, and 2 bases lay outside the gene matches. The CDR3 has 16 amino acids. CDR3 sequence: CASSQDSSGSYNEQFF. CDR3 coding DNA: TGCGCCAGCAGCCAAGATTCTAGCGGCTCCTACAATGAGCAGTTCTTC.

There are many counts of this clonotype. The chain combines TRBV15 with TRBJ2-5; 7 bases are a match to TRBD1. The junction had 5 bases not matched to a gene; V was cut back by 5 bases and J by 2 bases. Germline V gene sequence: CDR1 LNHNV, CDR2 YYDKDF (reference sequence). The CDR3 extends over 14 amino acids. DNA of the CDR3: TGTGCCACCAGCGCCTTGGGACAGCAAGAGACCCAGTACTTC. Translating it yields CATSALGQQETQYF.

This clonotype appeared many times. V gene TRBV7-6 combines with J gene TRBJ2-1, with D tentatively TRBD1 or TRBD2 (7 bases each). The CDR3 has 15 amino acids. Trimming cost V 6 bases and J 7 bases, with 19 bases left between them. Germline loops: CDR1 SGHVS, CDR2 FNYEAQ. CDR3 DNA sequence: TGTGCCAGCAGTCAGGGGGGGGGAGGGCCAAATGAGCAGTTCTTC. It translates to CASSQGGGGPNEQFF.

This clonotype was counted many times. The chain links TRBV20-1 to TRBJ2-7; 7 bases agree with TRBD1. The length of the CDR3 is 12 residues. Germline values: CDR1 DFQATT, CDR2 SNEGSKA (reference sequence). J was trimmed by 4 bases and V by 1 base; bases with no gene match: 1. In DNA form, the CDR3 reads TGCAGTGCTAGAGGACAGGGTTACGAGCAGTACTTC. Amino acid sequence: CSARGQGYEQYF.

This clonotype was detected many times. V gene TRBV10-2 combines with J gene TRBJ2-7; TRBD2 matches at 9 bases. CDR1 and CDR2 (germline): WSHSY, SAAADI. Trimming took 6 bases from V and 4 from J; bases not matched to a gene: 16. This CDR3 contains 17 residues. The CDR3 sequence: CASREKGLAGFGYEQYF. The DNA of the CDR3 is TGCGCCAGCAGAGAAAAGGGTCTAGCGGGATTTGGGTACGAGCAGTACTTC.

This clonotype occurred many times. V and J are TRBV10-3 and TRBJ1-5, with D maybe TRBD1 (6 bases). V was clipped by 6 bases and J by 6 bases, with 18 bases between them. The CDR3 runs 15 residues. From germline, CDR1 is ENHRY and CDR2 SYGVKD. The CDR3 DNA sequence: TGTGCCATCAGCGCCCCGGGGGGGCCTGGTCAGCCCCAGCATTTT. This encodes CAISAPGGPGQPQHF.

This clonotype has at least ten counts. This chain connects TRBV10-1 to TRBJ1-5; D perhaps matches TRBD1 (5 bases). Trimming pared 3 bases from V and 2 bases from J, leaving 11 bases between. Germline lookup yields CDR1 WNHNN and CDR2 SYGVQD (reference sequence). The CDR3 loop spans 15 amino acids. The CDR3 bases are TGCGCCAGCAGTGACGAGGGAGGGGGCAATCAGCCCCAGCATTTT. This gives the protein CASSDEGGGNQPQHF.

This clonotype was seen ten or more times. The chain couples TRBV7-9 to TRBJ2-7, with D possibly being TRBD2 (6 bases). Germline CDR1 is SEHNR and CDR2 is FQNEAQ (reference sequence). Trimming left V 4 bases short and J 5 bases short, with 18 bases between. CDR3 length: 15 amino acids. The CDR3 reads CASSWPRENSNEQYF. In nucleotides, the CDR3 is TGTGCCAGCAGCTGGCCGCGGGAAAATTCCAACGAGCAGTACTTC.

The sample holds many counts of this clonotype. The rearrangement joins TRBV19 to TRBJ2-1; D possibly corresponds to TRBD2 (6 bases). V was cut by 5 bases and J by 9 bases, with 14 bases left in between. Germline V gene sequence: CDR1 LNHDA, CDR2 SQIVND (reference sequence). The CDR3 is 13 amino acids. CDR3 sequence reads: CASSPTLASEQFF. The CDR3 nucleotides read TGTGCCAGTAGTCCGACACTAGCAAGTGAGCAGTTCTTC.